The 21 T cell receptor beta chains below come from one sample, sequenced in a study of neurological immune-mediated disorders. Via MiXCR, TCRdb re-called the 5' RACE reads, giving one row per CDR3 protein. This table has around 46,000 distinct CDR3 sequences, around 4.3% appearing once. The specimen sequenced was PBMCs. The source is a woman aged 60-70 years with multiple sclerosis.

This chain joins TRBV7-2 and TRBJ2-1, with D maybe TRBD1 (6 bases). V gave up 5 bases and J gave up 10 bases, with 24 bases separating them. There are 16 residues in the CDR3. Germline-derived CDR1 and CDR2 are SGHTA and FQGNSA. The CDR3 DNA is TGTGCCAGCAGCATGTCAGGGGCCGTTGGGGCGAGGGAGCAGTTCTTC. Its protein product is CASSMSGAVGAREQFF.

This clonotype was recorded at least ten times. V and J are TRBV20-1 and TRBJ2-7; either TRBD1 or TRBD2 may supply D (7 bases each). Germline CDR1 DFQATT, CDR2 SNEGSKA (reference sequence). The ends were cut back, 8 bases at V and 8 bases at J, with 16 bases in the middle. The CDR3 is 11 residues long. CDR3 bases: TGCAGTCCCAGGGGGGGAAGCCAGCAGTACGTC. This translates into CSPRGGSQQYV.

This clonotype appeared many times. This chain connects TRBV5-1 to TRBJ2-6; possible D gene TRBD2, 6 bases. This CDR3 comprises 17 residues. Germline V lookup: CDR1 SGHRS, CDR2 YFSETQ. Trimming left V 4 bases short and J 0 bases short, with 14 bases between. CDR3 residues: CASSRSGLNSGANVLTF. The CDR3 bases are TGCGCCAGCAGCCGTAGCGGCCTCAACTCTGGGGCCAACGTCCTGACTTTC.

By frequency in the sample, this clonotype is medium-sized. This rearrangement joins TRBV20-1 to TRBJ1-5; possibly TRBD1 for D (5 bases). The V end lost 6 bases, the J end lost 0 bases, and 12 bases lay between the germline ends. The CDR3 totals 14 residues. Germline values: CDR1 DFQATT, CDR2 SNEGSKA (reference sequence). CDR3 loop: CSAEDSYSNQPQHF. In DNA, the CDR3 is TGCAGTGCGGAAGACAGCTATAGCAATCAGCCCCAGCATTTT.

There are many counts of this clonotype. The chain links TRBV2 to TRBJ2-1; D ambiguous. This CDR3 is 11 amino acids long. Germline CDR1 reads SNHLY; CDR2 reads FYNNEI. The V gene lost 3 bases and the J gene lost 14 bases, with 11 bases spanning the gap. CDR3 in amino acids: CASSESGGKFF. CDR3 sequence (DNA): TGTGCCAGCAGTGAGTCGGGTGGCAAGTTCTTC.

This clonotype was found many times. The rearrangement uses TRBV20-1 and TRBJ2-1; D gene ambiguous. This CDR3 has 14 residues. V shed 6 bases and J shed 5 bases, with 17 bases lying between them. CDR1 is DFQATT and CDR2 is SNEGSKA in the germline V gene (reference sequence). CDR3 amino acids: CSARRPESNNEQFF. DNA of the CDR3: TGCAGTGCCCGACGTCCCGAAAGCAACAATGAGCAGTTCTTC.

On this clonotype itself: The conserved phenylalanine or tryptophan is not found at the CDR3 terminus, so this likely reflects a read error. The chain carries TRBV4-1 and TRBJ2-2; D not certain. CDR1 and CDR2 (germline): MGHRA, YSYEKL. This CDR3 comprises 13 residues. V gave up 4 bases and J gave up 2 bases, with 5 bases separating them. The CDR3 loop reads CASSLLNTGELFN. Here the CDR3 DNA reads TGCGCCAGCAGCCTCCTTAACACCGGGGAGCTGTTTAAT.

On this clonotype: This could be a read error, since a much larger clone is one nucleotide away. The rearrangement joins TRBV2 to TRBJ1-5; maybe TRBD1 (6 bases). The CDR3 consists of 13 residues. The germline gives CDR1 SNHLY, CDR2 FYNNEI. CDR3 region: CASNPDRNQPQNF. The CDR3 DNA sequence: TGTGCCAGCAACCCGGACAGAAATCAGCCCCAGAATTTT.

The chain employs TRBV4-3 and TRBJ1-1, with D possibly matching TRBD1 (6 bases). Germline CDR1 and CDR2: LGHNA and YSLEER. CDR3 size: 14 residues. The V and J ends lost 5 bases and 6 bases respectively, with 16 bases between them. The CDR3, as DNA: TGCGCCAGCAGCTCAGGACCAGGGGACTCTGAAGCTTTCTTT. Its translation: CASSSGPGDSEAFF.

In its sample, this clonotype was seen many times. The chain links TRBV4-1 to TRBJ2-1; 12 nucleotides line up with TRBD1. The CDR3 sequence is 15 residues long. V lost 4 bases to trimming and J lost 5 bases; unmatched junction nucleotides: 3. From germline, CDR1 is MGHRA and CDR2 YSYEKL. The CDR3 reads CASSPGQGADNEQFF. The CDR3 DNA reads TGCGCCAGCAGCCCGGGACAGGGGGCTGACAATGAGCAGTTCTTC.

This clonotype was counted many times. The V and J genes are TRBV10-3 and TRBJ1-5; no definite D call. Germline-derived CDR1 and CDR2 are ENHRY and SYGVKD. V dropped 3 bases and J dropped 1 base, with 10 bases sitting between them. The CDR3 spans 15 residues. DNA of the CDR3: TGTGCCATCAGTGAAGCAGGAGGGAGCAATCAGCCCCAGCATTTT. Amino acids: CAISEAGGSNQPQHF.

Many counts were recorded for this clonotype. The gene calls are TRBV20-1 and TRBJ1-4; possible D gene TRBD1, 5 bases. CDR3 length: 13 residues. V was shortened by 1 base and J by 8 bases, with 11 bases between the two germline ends. Germline loops: CDR1 DFQATT, CDR2 SNEGSKA (reference sequence). The CDR3, as DNA: TGCAGTGCTAGAGGGGACTATTGGGAAAAACTGTTTTTT. Its translation is CSARGDYWEKLFF.

This clonotype was seen at least ten times. Given the absence of the conserved phenylalanine or tryptophan at the CDR3 end, a read error is likely. It is unclear where the CDR3 begins or ends on the DNA, so no DNA is shown, and the CDR3 is as TCRdb lists it. The chain carries TRBV5-4 and TRBJ2-3; the table's D gene call, TRBD1, was not cross checked with the DNA. Germline V gene sequence: CDR1 SGHNT, CDR2 YYREEE (reference sequence). Counting both end residues, the CDR3 totals 12 amino acids. CDR3 sequence reads: CASSLRTGARSV.

The sample holds many counts of this clonotype. The chain joins TRBV20-1 to TRBJ2-1; a weak D match, TRBD1 (5 bases). Between the trimmed V and J ends, which lost 6 bases and 4 bases, there was a span of 13 bases. The V gene's germline CDR1 is DFQATT and CDR2 SNEGSKA (reference sequence). The CDR3 covers 13 residues. The CDR3 coding sequence is TGCAGTGCCAACCCTACAGGTTACAATGAGCAGTTCTTC. This encodes CSANPTGYNEQFF.

This clonotype has ten or more counts. V is TRBV5-1 and J is TRBJ1-5, with D unclear. Germline V CDR1 and CDR2: SGHRS, YFSETQ. V shed 4 bases and J shed 8 bases, with 13 bases lying between them. The CDR3 is 13 amino acids. The CDR3: CASSLNFAEPQHF. Written as DNA, the CDR3 is TGCGCCAGCAGCCTGAACTTTGCGGAGCCCCAGCATTTT.

The table lists this clonotype with many counts. V usage is TRBV7-2 and J usage is TRBJ1-5, with unresolved D. The CDR3 consists of 13 residues. V was trimmed by 1 base and J by 7 bases, leaving 8 bases between them. Looked up from germline, CDR1 is SGHTA and CDR2 is FQGNSA. The CDR3 DNA is TGTGCCAGCAGCTTAGGCCCAGACCAGCCCCAGCATTTT. Protein sequence: CASSLGPDQPQHF.

This clonotype was seen at least ten times. The rearrangement uses TRBV3-1 and TRBJ2-1; 12 bases fit TRBD2. Germline V lookup: CDR1 LGHDT, CDR2 YNNKEL (reference sequence). Trimming cost V 1 base and J 6 bases; bases outside gene matches: 1. CDR3 length: 15 residues. In DNA, the CDR3 is TGTGCCAGCAGCCAAGGACTAGCGGGAGTCAATGAGCAGTTCTTC. Its translation: CASSQGLAGVNEQFF.

This clonotype was seen repeatedly, ten times or more. The V gene is TRBV29-1, the J gene TRBJ1-2; D remains ambiguous. The CDR3 runs to 12 residues. The germline V and J ends were trimmed by 5 bases and 2 bases, with 9 bases remaining between them. Germline CDR1 and CDR2: SQVTM and ANQGSEA. This CDR3 reads CSVTTQNYGYTF. For the CDR3, the DNA is TGCAGCGTTACGACACAAAACTATGGCTACACCTTC.

This clonotype has only a few counts. The rearrangement links TRBV9 to TRBJ2-3, with D possibly being TRBD2 (6 bases). V lost 1 base, J lost 4 bases, and 10 bases lay in between. The CDR3 is 14 amino acids. Germline V gives CDR1 SGDLS, CDR2 YYNGEE. This CDR3 is CASSVTGVADTQYF. The CDR3 DNA reads TGTGCCAGCAGCGTAACGGGAGTAGCAGATACGCAGTATTTT. Combining the CDR3 with reference TRBV9 and TRBJ2-3 gives the whole variable domain DSGVTQTPKHLITATGQRVTLRCSPRSGDLSVYWYQQSLDQGLQFLIQYYNGEERAKGNILERFSAQQFPDLHSELNLSSLELGDSALYFCASSVTGVADTQYFGPGTRLTVL.

In its sample, this clonotype was seen many times. The V gene is TRBV5-1, the J gene TRBJ1-4; 7 nucleotides align to TRBD1. The CDR3 spans 14 residues. In germline, CDR1 is SGHRS, CDR2 YFSETQ. The V gene end was trimmed by 4 bases and the J gene end by 6 bases; junction bases not matched to a gene: 6. In DNA, the CDR3 is TGCGCCAGCAGCGCCGGGACAGCGGATGAAAAACTGTTTTTT. It yields the protein CASSAGTADEKLFF.

A few counts support this clonotype. The chain is built from TRBV6-5 and TRBJ2-3, with TRBD2 as a possible D gene (6 bases). Germline assignment: CDR1 MNHEY and CDR2 SVGAGI. The V and J ends lost 6 bases and 3 bases respectively, with 16 bases between them. CDR3 length equals 15 residues. CDR3 sequence reads: CASSRDFAATDTQYF. The CDR3 DNA is TGTGCCAGCAGCCGGGACTTCGCAGCGACAGATACGCAGTATTTT.